This entry describes one T cell receptor beta chain. The antigen is unknown. The sample originates from a study of cytotoxic CD8 clonotypes in ibrutinib-treated CLL. The overall study: Investigators reported roughly 24 partial and 2 complete responses; after median roughly 70 months, roughly 15 patients remained remitted and about 12 progressed. General study results and limits: Samples from sustained-remission and progressing patients were taken at different times. Public clonotypes were uncommon and contracted or stayed stable on treatment.

Investigators sought sequencing depths of between 1 in 200,000 and 1 in 1 million T cells. TCRdb's copy holds only in-frame clones and misses some; the assay was immunoSEQ multiplex PCR. The table includes tens of thousands of clones, about two thirds detected once. The TCR was taken from a human donor with chronic lymphocytic leukemia. Sequencing was performed on PBMCs, taken after 24 months of ibrutinib treatment.

The CDR3 DNA reads TGTGCCAGCAGTTTGAACGGATTCTATGGCTACACCTTC. It is translated as CASSLNGFYGYTF. The chain uses TRBV27 and TRBJ1-2, with unresolved D. The CDR3 spans 13 residues. Germline V gene lookup returns CDR1 MNHEY and CDR2 SMNVEV (reference sequence). The V gene lost 3 bases and the J gene lost 4 bases, with 9 bases spanning the gap.